This T cell receptor beta chain stems from a study of blood T cell repertoires in COVID-19. Method: immunoSEQ multiplex PCR; TCRdb's copy keeps in-frame clones and lacks some. The table has some 150,000 clones, more than 80% seen once. The CDR3 totals 14 residues. V was clipped by 0 bases and J by 11 bases, with 19 bases between them. The germline CDR1 and CDR2 sequences are SQVTM and ANQGSEA. This clone was seen only a few times. This receptor was obtained from a human donor in a cohort sampled during active COVID-19. The chain joins TRBV29-1 to TRBJ1-2, with D hard to call. Sequenced input: peripheral blood. The CDR3 DNA sequence: TGCAGCGTTGAAGACCGAACCCCAATGGGAGAGTACACCTTC. Amino acid sequence: CSVEDRTPMGEYTF.